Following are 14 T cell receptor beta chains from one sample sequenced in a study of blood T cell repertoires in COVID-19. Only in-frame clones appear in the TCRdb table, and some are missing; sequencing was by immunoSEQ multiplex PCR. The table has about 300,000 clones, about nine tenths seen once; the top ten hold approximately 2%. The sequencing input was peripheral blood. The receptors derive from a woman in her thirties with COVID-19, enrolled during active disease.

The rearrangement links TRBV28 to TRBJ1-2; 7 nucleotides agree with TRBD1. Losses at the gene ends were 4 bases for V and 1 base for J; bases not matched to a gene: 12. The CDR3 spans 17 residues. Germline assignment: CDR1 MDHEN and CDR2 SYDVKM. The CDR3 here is CASSSPTGTVNNYGYTF. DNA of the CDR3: TGTGCCAGCAGTTCCCCCACTGGGACAGTGAATAACTATGGCTACACCTTC.

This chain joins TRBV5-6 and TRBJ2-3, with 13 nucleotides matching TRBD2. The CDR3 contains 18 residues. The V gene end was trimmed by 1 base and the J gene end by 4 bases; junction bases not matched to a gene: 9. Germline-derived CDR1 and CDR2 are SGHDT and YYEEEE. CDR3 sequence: CASSLPGLAGATSDTQYF. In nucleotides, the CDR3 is TGTGCCAGCAGCTTGCCCGGACTAGCGGGAGCGACGTCAGATACGCAGTATTTT.

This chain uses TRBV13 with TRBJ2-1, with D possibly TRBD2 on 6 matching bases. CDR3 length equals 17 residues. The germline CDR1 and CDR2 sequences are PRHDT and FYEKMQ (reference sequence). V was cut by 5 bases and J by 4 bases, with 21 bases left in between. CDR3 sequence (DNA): TGTGCCAGCAGCCCCCAGCCTACTAGAGGGAGGTACAATGAGCAGTTCTTC. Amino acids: CASSPQPTRGRYNEQFF.

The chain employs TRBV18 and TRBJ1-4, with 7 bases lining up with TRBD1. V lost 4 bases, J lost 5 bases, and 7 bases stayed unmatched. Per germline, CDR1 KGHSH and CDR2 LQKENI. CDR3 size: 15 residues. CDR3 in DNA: TGTGCCAGCTCACACCGGGACAGTCAGAATGAAAAACTGTTTTTT. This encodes CASSHRDSQNEKLFF.

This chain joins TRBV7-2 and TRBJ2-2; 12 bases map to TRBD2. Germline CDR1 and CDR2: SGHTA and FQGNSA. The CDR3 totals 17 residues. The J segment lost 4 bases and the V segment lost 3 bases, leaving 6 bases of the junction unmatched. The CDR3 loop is CASSLRPSGRGTGELFF. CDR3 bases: TGTGCCAGCAGCTTGAGGCCTAGCGGGAGGGGCACCGGGGAGCTGTTTTTT.

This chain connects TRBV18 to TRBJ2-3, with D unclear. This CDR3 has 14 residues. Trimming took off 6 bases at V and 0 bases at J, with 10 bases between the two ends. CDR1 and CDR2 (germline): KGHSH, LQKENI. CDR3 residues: CASSRLSSTDTQYF. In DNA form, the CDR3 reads TGTGCCAGCTCGAGGCTTTCTAGCACAGATACGCAGTATTTT.

The CDR3 loop reads CASSQDTGGNSPLHF. Written as DNA, the CDR3 is TGTGCCAGCAGCCAGGACACGGGAGGCAATTCACCCCTCCACTTT. V is TRBV3-1 (or the pseudogene TRBV3-2) and J is TRBJ1-6; D perhaps matches TRBD1 (5 bases). Germline loops: CDR1 LGHDT, CDR2 YNNKEL (reference sequence). Trimming left V 3 bases short and J 7 bases short, with 13 bases between. This CDR3 has 15 residues.

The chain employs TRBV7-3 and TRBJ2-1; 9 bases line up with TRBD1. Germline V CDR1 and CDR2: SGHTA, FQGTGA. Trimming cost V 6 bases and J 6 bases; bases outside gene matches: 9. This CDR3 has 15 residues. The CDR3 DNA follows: TGTGCCAGCAGTACAACAGGGGGCCCCCTCAATGAGCAGTTCTTC. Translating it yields CASSTTGGPLNEQFF.

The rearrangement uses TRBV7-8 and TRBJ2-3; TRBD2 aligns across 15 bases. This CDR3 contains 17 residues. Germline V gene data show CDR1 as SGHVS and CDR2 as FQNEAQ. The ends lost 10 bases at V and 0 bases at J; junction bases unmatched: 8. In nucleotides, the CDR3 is TGTGCCACCCATCCCGGGACTAGCGGGAGGAGCACAGATACGCAGTATTTT. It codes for CATHPGTSGRSTDTQYF.

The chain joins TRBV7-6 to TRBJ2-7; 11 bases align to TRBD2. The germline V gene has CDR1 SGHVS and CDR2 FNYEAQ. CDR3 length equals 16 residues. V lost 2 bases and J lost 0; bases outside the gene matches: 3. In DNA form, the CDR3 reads TGTGCCAGCAGCTTAACTACTAGCGGGAGCTCCTACGAGCAGTACTTC. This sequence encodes CASSLTTSGSSYEQYF. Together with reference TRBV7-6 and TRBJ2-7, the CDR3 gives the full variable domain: GAGVSQSPRYKVTKRGQDVALRCDPISGHVSLYWYRQALGQGPEFLTYFNYEAQQDKSGLPNDRFSAERPEGSISTLTIQRTEQRDSAMYRCASSLTTSGSSYEQYFGPGTRLTVT.

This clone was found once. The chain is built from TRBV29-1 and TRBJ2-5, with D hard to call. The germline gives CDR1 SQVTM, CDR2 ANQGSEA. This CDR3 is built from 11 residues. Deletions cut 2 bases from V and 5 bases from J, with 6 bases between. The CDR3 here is CSVERLETQYF. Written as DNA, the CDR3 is TGCAGCGTTGAACGGTTGGAGACCCAGTACTTC.

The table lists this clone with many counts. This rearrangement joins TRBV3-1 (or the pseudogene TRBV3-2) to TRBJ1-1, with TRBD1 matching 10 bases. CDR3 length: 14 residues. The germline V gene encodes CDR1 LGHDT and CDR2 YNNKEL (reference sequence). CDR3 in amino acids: CASGGQGSNTEAFF. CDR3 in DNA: TGTGCTAGCGGGGGACAGGGGTCGAACACTGAAGCTTTCTTT.

CDR3 nucleotide sequence: TGTGCCAGCAGCTTAGGAGGGGTCACTGAAGCTTTCTTT. As protein: CASSLGGVTEAFF. This sequence joins TRBV5-5 and TRBJ1-1; a possible D gene is TRBD1 (5 bases). The CDR3 totals 13 residues. From germline, CDR1 is SGHKS and CDR2 YYEKEE (reference sequence). V dropped 2 bases and J dropped 4 bases, with 9 bases sitting between them.

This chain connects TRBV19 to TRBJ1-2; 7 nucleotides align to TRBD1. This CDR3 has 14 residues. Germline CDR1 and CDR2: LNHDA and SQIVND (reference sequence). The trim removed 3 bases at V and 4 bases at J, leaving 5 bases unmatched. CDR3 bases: TGTGCCAGTAGTATTTCAGGGGGTGCCTATGGCTACACCTTC. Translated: CASSISGGAYGYTF.